The clone carrying this T cell receptor beta chain turned up a few times. Its antigen is unidentified. Drawing of peripheral blood yielded roughly 10 milliliters from each donor. A sample-barcoded 5' primer and a J-beta primer mix were used in a second PCR of about 7 to 11 cycles. Each of the samples gave a minimum of 2.5 million paired-end reads that contained CDR3. TCRdb fed the 5' RACE reads into MiXCR, producing one record per CDR3 protein. This table has about 1.1 million distinct CDR3 sequences, less than 45% appearing once. The data belong to a study of blood T cells in healthy people across ages. Study results and limitations: Reliance upon unsorted PBMCs precluded definitive naive versus antigen-experienced comparison. Per million T cells, TCR beta diversity dropped roughly linearly as age increased.

V lost 3 bases and J 9 bases, leaving 15 bases between the germline ends. The CDR3 totals 13 residues. The germline gives CDR1 DFQATT, CDR2 SNEGSKA (reference sequence). The V and J genes are TRBV20-1 and TRBJ2-1; D perhaps matches TRBD1 (6 bases). This TCR was recovered from a young man in good health. The sample taken for sequencing was blood. CDR3 residues: CSARWQGLIEQFF. CDR3 DNA: TGCAGTGCTAGGTGGCAGGGGTTGATTGAGCAGTTCTTC.